Below, one T cell receptor beta chain is given with its context. Its target antigen remains unknown. Nothing much larger sits one base from this clone, and base qualities are not available. This entry belongs to a study of monozygotic twins with cystic fibrosis (dated by TCRdb to about 2021). Regarding the complete study: About 3.1 micrograms of fragmented DNA went through 15 PCR cycles to produce barcoded libraries. TCR beta repertoires were compared within and between 16 monozygotic twin pairs with cystic fibrosis so that genetic influence on V and J gene usage could be assessed. Made up mostly of children and adolescents, the cohort included ten female and six male twin pairs ranging in age from about 2.0 to 36.4 years, with a median of roughly 9 years. On the day of blood sampling, twins were ranked among 980 or so cohort participants for weight-for-height and for FEVPerc (FEV1 disease centile). Data for three of the twin pairs had been reported previously in another context. Broader findings and caveats from the paper: The cohort was small, and the number of shared CDR3s showed no association with age, concordance or disease severity. Monozygotic CF twin pairs shared significantly more nucleotide-identical clonotypes within each pair than unrelated CF individuals shared with one another (P = 0.000026, Mann-Whitney). In 13 of 16 pairs, V gene usage most closely resembled the co-twin's, and the same held for J usage in 8 of 16 pairs, a pattern suggesting genetic constraints. Simpson clonality was generally low (median 0.0095), which suggests a naive-dominated repertoire, and clonality was higher in the most severely affected patients.

The twin pairs came from the European Cystic Fibrosis Twin and Sibling Study Cohort, which recruited patients from 150 to 200 CF clinics across 14 European countries. Zygosity and CFTR genotype were verified in-house, with zygosity tested by multiplex PCR of nine short tandem repeat loci. Each twin gave a peripheral blood sample, and clinical parameters were documented on that same day of blood sampling. Phenol/chloroform extraction was used to isolate genomic DNA from peripheral blood cells, and the DNA was then kept in TE buffer at 4 degrees C. Trimming accounts for 5 bases at V and 5 bases at J, while the number of junction bases matched to no gene is 6. The CDR3 covers 14 residues, taking in both the cysteine and the phenylalanine. Solely the CDR3 DNA is kept, with 42 bases framed from the first base. The germline V gene (reference sequence) provides CDR1 GTSNPN and CDR2 SVGIG. TCR beta CDR3 regions were amplified by multiplex PCR using the immunoSEQ immune profiling system, following the manufacturer's instructions. An Illumina NextSeq system was used to carry out the sequencing. In the source study's methods: Sequence data were processed on the immunoSEQ Analyzer platform, and clonality was calculated as the square root of Simpson's index of productive rearrangements. Similarity in V and J usage was measured by Jensen-Shannon distance, and OLGA was used to compute CDR3 generation probabilities. Shared CDR3 sequences were searched against the immuneACCESS database (August 2020) and VDJdb (December 2020). TCRdb provides this immuneACCESS table in a form limited to in-frame rearrangements. Some clones are lacking; in checked studies, under half of them reflect an unresolved V gene, and why the rest are absent is not known. V, J and clone size reflect that table, while D and trimming were determined from the DNA. This sample holds 15,000 to 20,000 clones; roughly nine tenths were observed only once. The ten most abundant clones make up 1.5% to 2% of the sample.

The rearrangement joined TRBV30 to TRBJ2-3, and TRBD2 matches 11 of the central bases. This TCR came from a girl under 10 years old with cystic fibrosis. Source material: blood. The CDR3 protein is CAWDGTSGGDTQYF. The bases read TGTGCCTGGGATGGGACTAGCGGTGGAGATACGCAGTATTTT.